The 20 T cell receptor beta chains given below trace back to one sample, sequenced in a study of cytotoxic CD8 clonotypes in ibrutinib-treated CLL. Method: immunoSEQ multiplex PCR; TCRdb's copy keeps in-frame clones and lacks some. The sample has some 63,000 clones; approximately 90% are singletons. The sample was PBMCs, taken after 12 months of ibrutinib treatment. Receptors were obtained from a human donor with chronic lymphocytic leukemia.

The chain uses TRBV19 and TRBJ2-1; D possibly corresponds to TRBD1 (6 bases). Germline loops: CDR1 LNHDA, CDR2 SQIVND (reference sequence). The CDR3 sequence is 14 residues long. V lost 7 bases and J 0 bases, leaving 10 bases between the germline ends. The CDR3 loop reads CASTDRYSYNEQFF. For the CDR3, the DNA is TGTGCCAGTACAGACAGGTACTCCTACAATGAGCAGTTCTTC.

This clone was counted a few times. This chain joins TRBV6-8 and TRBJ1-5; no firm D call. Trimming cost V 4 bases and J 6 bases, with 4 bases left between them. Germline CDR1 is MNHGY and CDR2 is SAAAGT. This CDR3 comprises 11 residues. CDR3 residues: CASSFRQPQHF. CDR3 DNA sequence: TGTGCCAGCAGTTTTCGTCAGCCCCAGCATTTT.

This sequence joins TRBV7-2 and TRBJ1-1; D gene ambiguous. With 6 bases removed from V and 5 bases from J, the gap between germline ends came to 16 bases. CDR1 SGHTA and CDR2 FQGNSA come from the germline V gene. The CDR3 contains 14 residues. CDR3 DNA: TGTGCCAGCAGACCTCAACCAGAACTAACTGAAGCTTTCTTT. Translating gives CASRPQPELTEAFF. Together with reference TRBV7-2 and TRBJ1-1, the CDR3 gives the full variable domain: GAGVSQSPSNKVTEKGKDVELRCDPISGHTALYWYRQSLGQGLEFLIYFQGNSAPDKSGLPSDRFSAERTGGSVSTLTIQRTQQEDSAVYLCASRPQPELTEAFFGQGTRLTVV.

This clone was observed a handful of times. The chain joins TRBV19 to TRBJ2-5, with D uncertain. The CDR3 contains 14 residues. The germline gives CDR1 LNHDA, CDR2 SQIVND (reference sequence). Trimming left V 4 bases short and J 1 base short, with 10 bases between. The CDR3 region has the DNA TGTGCCAGTAGTAGGGGTAGGGCCCAAGAGACCCAGTACTTC. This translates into CASSRGRAQETQYF. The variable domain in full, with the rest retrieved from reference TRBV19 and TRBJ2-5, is DGGITQSPKYLFRKEGQNVTLSCEQNLNHDAMYWYRQDPGQGLRLIYYSQIVNDFQKGDIAEGYSVSREKKESFPLTVTSAQKNPTAFYLCASSRGRAQETQYFGPGTRLLVL.

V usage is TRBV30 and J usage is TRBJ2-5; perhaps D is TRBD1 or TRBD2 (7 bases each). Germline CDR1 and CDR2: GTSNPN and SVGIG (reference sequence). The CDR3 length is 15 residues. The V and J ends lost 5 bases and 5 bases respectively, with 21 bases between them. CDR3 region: CAWEGGGGAGETQYF. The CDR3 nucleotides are TGTGCCTGGGAAGGGGGAGGGGGCGCAGGGGAGACCCAGTACTTC.

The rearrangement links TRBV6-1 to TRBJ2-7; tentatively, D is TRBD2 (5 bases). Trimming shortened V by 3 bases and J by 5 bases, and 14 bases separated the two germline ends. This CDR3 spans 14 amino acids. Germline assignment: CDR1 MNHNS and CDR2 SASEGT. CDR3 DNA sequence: TGTGCCAGCAGTGAGCGGCGGGCCGGGGACGAGCAGTACTTC. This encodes CASSERRAGDEQYF.

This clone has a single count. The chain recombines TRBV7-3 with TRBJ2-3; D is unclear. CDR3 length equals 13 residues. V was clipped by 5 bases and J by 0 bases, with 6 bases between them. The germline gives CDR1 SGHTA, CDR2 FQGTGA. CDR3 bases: TGTGCCAGCAGCAACCCCAGCACAGATACGCAGTATTTT. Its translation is CASSNPSTDTQYF.

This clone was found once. CDR3 nucleotides: TGTGCCACCAGCAGGGACCGCTACAATCAGCCCCAGCATTTT. Its protein product is CATSRDRYNQPQHF. This chain links TRBV15 with TRBJ1-5; no clear D gene. The V end lost 3 bases, the J end lost 3 bases, and 9 bases lay between the germline ends. CDR3 length: 14 residues. CDR1 is LNHNV and CDR2 is YYDKDF in the germline V gene (reference sequence).

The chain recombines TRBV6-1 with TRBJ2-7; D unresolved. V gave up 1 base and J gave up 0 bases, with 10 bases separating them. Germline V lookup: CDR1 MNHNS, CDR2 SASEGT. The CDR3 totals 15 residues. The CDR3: CASSEGEGTSYEQYF. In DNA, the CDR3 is TGTGCCAGCAGTGAAGGTGAAGGCACCTCCTACGAGCAGTACTTC.

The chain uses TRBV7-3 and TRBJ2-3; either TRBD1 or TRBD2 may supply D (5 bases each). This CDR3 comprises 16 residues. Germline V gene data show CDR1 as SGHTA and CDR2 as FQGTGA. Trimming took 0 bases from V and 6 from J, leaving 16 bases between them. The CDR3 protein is CASSLTRAGTGDTQYF. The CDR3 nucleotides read TGTGCCAGCAGCTTAACAAGGGCAGGGACGGGGGATACGCAGTATTTT.

DNA of the CDR3: TGTGCCAGCAGCCCAACAGGGGGCGAGTACGAGCAGTACTTC. Translating it yields CASSPTGGEYEQYF. This chain uses TRBV7-2 with TRBJ2-7, with 9 bases fitting TRBD1. V shed 5 bases, J shed 4 bases, and the junction held 6 bases outside the gene matches. Germline V gives CDR1 SGHTA, CDR2 FQGNSA. There are 14 residues in the CDR3.

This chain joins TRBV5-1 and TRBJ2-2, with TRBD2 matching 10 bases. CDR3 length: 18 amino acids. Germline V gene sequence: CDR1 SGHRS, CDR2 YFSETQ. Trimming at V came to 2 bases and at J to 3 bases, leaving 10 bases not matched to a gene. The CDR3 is CASSFSPRGTSDTGELFF. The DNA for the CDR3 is TGCGCCAGCAGCTTTTCACCCCGGGGGACTAGCGACACCGGGGAGCTGTTTTTT.

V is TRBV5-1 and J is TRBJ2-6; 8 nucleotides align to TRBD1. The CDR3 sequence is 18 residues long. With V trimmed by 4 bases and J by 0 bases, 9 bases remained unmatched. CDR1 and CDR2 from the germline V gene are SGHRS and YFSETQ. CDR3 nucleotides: TGCGCCAGCAGCGGGAGACAGGGGTCATACTCTGGGGCCAACGTCCTGACTTTC. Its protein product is CASSGRQGSYSGANVLTF. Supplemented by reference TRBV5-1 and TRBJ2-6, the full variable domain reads KAGVTQTPRYLIKTRGQQVTLSCSPISGHRSVSWYQQTPGQGLQFLFEYFSETQRNKGNFPGRFSGRQFSNSRSEMNVSTLELGDSALYLCASSGRQGSYSGANVLTFGAGSRLTVL.

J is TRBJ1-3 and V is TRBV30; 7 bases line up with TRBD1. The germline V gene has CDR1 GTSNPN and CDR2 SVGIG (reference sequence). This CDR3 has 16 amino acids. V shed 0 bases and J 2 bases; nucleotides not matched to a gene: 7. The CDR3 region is CAWSVDPRGAGNTIYF. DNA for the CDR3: TGTGCCTGGAGTGTCGATCCCAGGGGGGCTGGAAACACCATATATTTT.

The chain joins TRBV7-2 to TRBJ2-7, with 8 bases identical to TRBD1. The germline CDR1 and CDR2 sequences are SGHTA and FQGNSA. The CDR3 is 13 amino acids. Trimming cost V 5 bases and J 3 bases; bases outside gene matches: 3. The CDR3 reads CASSMGQDYEQYF. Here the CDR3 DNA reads TGTGCCAGCAGCATGGGACAGGACTACGAGCAGTACTTC.

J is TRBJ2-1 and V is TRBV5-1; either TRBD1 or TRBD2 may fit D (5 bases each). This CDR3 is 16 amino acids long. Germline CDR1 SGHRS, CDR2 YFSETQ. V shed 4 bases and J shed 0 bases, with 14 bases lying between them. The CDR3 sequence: CASSPGAQSSYNEQFF. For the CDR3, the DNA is TGCGCCAGCAGCCCCGGGGCCCAGAGCTCCTACAATGAGCAGTTCTTC.

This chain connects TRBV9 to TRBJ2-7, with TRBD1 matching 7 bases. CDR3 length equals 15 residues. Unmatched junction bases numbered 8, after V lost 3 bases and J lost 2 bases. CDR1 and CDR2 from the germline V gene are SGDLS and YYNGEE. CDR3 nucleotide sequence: TGTGCCAGCAGCGGGGGACCAGACAGGGCCTACGAGCAGTACTTC. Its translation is CASSGGPDRAYEQYF.

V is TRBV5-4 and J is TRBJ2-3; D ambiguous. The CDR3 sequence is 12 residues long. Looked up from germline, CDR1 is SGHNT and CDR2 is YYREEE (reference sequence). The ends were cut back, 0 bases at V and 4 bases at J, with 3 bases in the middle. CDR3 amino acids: CASSLVADTQYF. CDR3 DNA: TGTGCCAGCAGCTTGGTGGCAGATACGCAGTATTTT.

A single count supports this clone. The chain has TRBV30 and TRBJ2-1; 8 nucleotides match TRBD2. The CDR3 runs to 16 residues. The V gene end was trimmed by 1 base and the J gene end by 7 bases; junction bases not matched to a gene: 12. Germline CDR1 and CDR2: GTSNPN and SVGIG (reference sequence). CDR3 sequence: CAWSAPELAGINEQFF. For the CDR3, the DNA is TGTGCCTGGAGTGCCCCGGAGCTAGCGGGTATAAATGAGCAGTTCTTC.

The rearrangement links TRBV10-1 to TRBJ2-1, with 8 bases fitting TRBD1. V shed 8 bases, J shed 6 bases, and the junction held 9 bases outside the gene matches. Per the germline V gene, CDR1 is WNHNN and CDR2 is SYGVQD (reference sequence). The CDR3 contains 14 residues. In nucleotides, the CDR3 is TGCGCCAGCGGGTACGGACAGGGCGGCAATGAGCAGTTCTTC. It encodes CASGYGQGGNEQFF.